The 22 T cell receptor beta chains below were found in one sample sequenced in a study of shared clonotypes between healthy human individuals. Profiling relied on immunoSEQ multiplex PCR, and the TCRdb table lists in-frame clones only, not all of them. Of hundreds of thousands of clones in the sample, about 96% were seen once. The naive CD8 population came from CD45RO-negative cells selected for CCR7, without terminally differentiated effector memory CD45RA+ cells. Sequenced: naive CD8+ T cells sorted from blood. These receptors came from a woman aged 30 to 39 in good health.

The chain couples TRBV14 to TRBJ1-5; D might be TRBD1 (5 bases). CDR1 is SGHDN, CDR2 FVKESK, per germline. V was shortened by 1 base and J by 3 bases, with 7 bases between the two germline ends. This CDR3 spans 14 amino acids. DNA for the CDR3: TGTGCCAGCAGCCAAGGAGGGGACAATCAGCCCCAGCATTTT. Translated, it gives CASSQGGDNQPQHF.

V gene TRBV4-1 combines with J gene TRBJ1-1; D gene ambiguous. Trimming removed 1 base from V and 4 bases from J, with 10 bases in between. CDR1 and CDR2 from the germline V gene are MGHRA and YSYEKL. The CDR3 has 14 amino acids. In DNA, the CDR3 is TGCGCCAGCAGCCAAGGCGGTAGCGGCACTGAAGCTTTCTTT. Protein: CASSQGGSGTEAFF.

The chain combines TRBV11-2 with TRBJ1-2; a weak D match, TRBD1 (6 bases). The germline V gene has CDR1 SGHAT and CDR2 FQNNGV. Trimming shortened V by 1 base and J by 7 bases, and 13 bases separated the two germline ends. CDR3 length equals 14 residues. CDR3: CASSLGGGLGGYTF. The CDR3 coding sequence is TGTGCCAGCAGCTTAGGCGGGGGGCTCGGTGGCTACACCTTC.

This chain uses TRBV29-1 with TRBJ2-1; TRBD1 or TRBD2 may be the D gene (5 bases each). CDR1 is SQVTM and CDR2 is ANQGSEA in the germline V gene. The V end was cut by 6 bases, the J end by 1 base, with 19 bases between. The CDR3 runs to 16 residues. CDR3 region: CSVRPRGGISYNEQFF. The CDR3 nucleotides are TGCAGCGTCCGTCCCCGGGGCGGTATATCCTACAATGAGCAGTTCTTC.

The CDR3 reads CASSPPTGSGYTF. The CDR3 bases are TGTGCCAGCAGCCCACCGACAGGGTCGGGCTACACCTTC. V usage is TRBV5-4 and J usage is TRBJ1-2; 7 bases fit TRBD1. Per the germline V gene, CDR1 is SGHNT and CDR2 is YYREEE (reference sequence). This CDR3 contains 13 residues. The ends lost 4 bases at V and 8 bases at J; junction bases unmatched: 8.

The table lists this clone with a few counts. The genes are TRBV6-5 and TRBJ1-5, with 7 bases lining up with TRBD1. This CDR3 is 14 amino acids long. Unmatched junction bases numbered 2, after V lost 4 bases and J lost 2 bases. From germline, CDR1 is MNHEY and CDR2 SVGAGI. CDR3 in amino acids: CASSLTGGNQPQHF. The DNA for the CDR3 is TGTGCCAGCAGTTTAACAGGGGGCAATCAGCCCCAGCATTTT.

A single count supports this clone. This rearrangement joins TRBV11-2 to TRBJ2-5, with TRBD2 as a possible D gene (6 bases). The V end was cut by 6 bases, the J end by 5 bases, with 13 bases between. Germline assignment: CDR1 SGHAT and CDR2 FQNNGV. The CDR3 sequence is 13 residues long. The CDR3 DNA follows: TGTGCCAGCAGGGGGACTGAGCTGGAGACCCAGTACTTC. Its protein product is CASRGTELETQYF.

This clone was detected a few times. Distinct nucleotide sequences in the sample also encode this CDR3. The V call is TRBV27, the J call TRBJ1-5; 8 bases are a match to TRBD1. CDR1 MNHEY and CDR2 SMNVEV come from the germline V gene (reference sequence). The CDR3 spans 14 residues. The junction had 0 bases not matched to a gene; V was cut back by 4 bases and J by 1 base. The CDR3 DNA sequence: TGTGCCAGCAGTTGGACAGGGAGCAATCAGCCCCAGCATTTT. Translation: CASSWTGSNQPQHF.

The gene calls are TRBV7-9 and TRBJ2-3; TRBD2 matches at 7 bases. This CDR3 contains 11 residues. With 5 bases clipped from V and 14 bases from J, the junction kept 7 bases outside the gene matches. Germline-derived CDR1 and CDR2 are SEHNR and FQNEAQ (reference sequence). The CDR3 bases are TGTGCCAGCAGCCCCGGCGGGAGACTGTATTTT. Encoded protein: CASSPGGRLYF.

To note about this clone: This specimen includes other DNA sequences encoding the same CDR3. The DNA of the CDR3 is TGCGCCAGCAGCTTGGGACAGGGCAGAGAGACCCAGTACTTC. Residues: CASSLGQGRETQYF. This rearrangement joins TRBV5-1 to TRBJ2-5, with 7 bases identical to TRBD1. There are 14 residues in the CDR3. Germline trimming cut 0 bases from V and 4 bases from J; bases unmatched to any gene: 3. Germline-derived CDR1 and CDR2 are SGHRS and YFSETQ.

In its sample, this clone was seen once. The chain uses TRBV6-1 and TRBJ2-7; no clear D gene. Germline V gene sequence: CDR1 MNHNS, CDR2 SASEGT. V was trimmed by 1 base and J by 0 bases, leaving 7 bases between them. The CDR3 is 14 residues long. The CDR3 nucleotides read TGTGCCAGCAGTGAAGGGATGGGCTCCTACGAGCAGTACTTC. Residues: CASSEGMGSYEQYF.

The J gene is TRBJ2-7, the V gene TRBV5-6; D remains unclear. CDR1 and CDR2 from the germline V gene are SGHDT and YYEEEE. Trimming removed 0 bases from V and 4 bases from J, with 8 bases in between. CDR3 length: 13 residues. The CDR3 nucleotides read TGTGCCAGCAGCTTGGGCCGTAGGTACGAGCAGTACTTC. Encoded protein: CASSLGRRYEQYF.

This clone showed up just once. Here the CDR3 DNA reads TGTGCCAGCAGCTTAGTGAGCAGCACCTACGAGCAGTACTTC. Residues: CASSLVSSTYEQYF. The J gene is TRBJ2-7, the V gene TRBV7-2; the D is unclear. Trimming stripped 1 base from V and 2 bases from J, with 9 bases between. The germline V gene encodes CDR1 SGHTA and CDR2 FQGNSA. The CDR3 length is 14 residues. The variable domain in full, with the rest retrieved from reference TRBV7-2 and TRBJ2-7, is GAGVSQSPSNKVTEKGKDVELRCDPISGHTALYWYRQSLGQGLEFLIYFQGNSAPDKSGLPSDRFSAERTGGSVSTLTIQRTQQEDSAVYLCASSLVSSTYEQYFGPGTRLTVT.

J is TRBJ2-3 and V is TRBV28, with a possible D match to TRBD2 (5 bases). CDR3 size: 16 residues. The germline V gene has CDR1 MDHEN and CDR2 SYDVKM. The ends were cut back, 3 bases at V and 2 bases at J, with 15 bases in the middle. The CDR3 loop reads CASSLEEDSHTDTQYF. In DNA form, the CDR3 reads TGTGCCAGCAGTTTGGAGGAGGATTCCCACACAGATACGCAGTATTTT.

The V gene is TRBV13, the J gene TRBJ2-7; 7 positions match TRBD2. Germline V gene lookup returns CDR1 PRHDT and CDR2 FYEKMQ (reference sequence). The CDR3 has 13 amino acids. V was pared by 8 bases and J by 0 bases, with 4 bases of the junction left unmatched. The CDR3 region is CASRSGGSYEQYF. CDR3 in DNA: TGTGCCAGCCGATCGGGGGGCTCCTACGAGCAGTACTTC. Full variable domain (missing parts from reference TRBV13 and TRBJ2-7): AAGVIQSPRHLIKEKRETATLKCYPIPRHDTVYWYQQGPGQDPQFLISFYEKMQSDKGSIPDRFSAQQFSDYHSELNMSSLELGDSALYFCASRSGGSYEQYFGPGTRLTVT.

V is TRBV4-2 and J is TRBJ2-5; TRBD2 matches at 7 bases. The J call may be incorrect, as the DNA end agrees better with TRBJ2-7. The length of the CDR3 is 16 residues. Germline CDR1 reads LGHNA; CDR2 reads YNFKEQ. As DNA, the CDR3 is TGTGCCAGCAGCCAAGACCGCCTGGCGGGGGCCTACGAGCAGTACTTC. This gives the protein CASSQDRLAGAYEQYF.

This clone appeared once. V usage is TRBV9 and J usage is TRBJ2-2; 7 positions agree with TRBD2. The ends lost 7 bases at V and 4 bases at J; junction bases unmatched: 7. CDR3 length: 14 residues. The germline gives CDR1 SGDLS, CDR2 YYNGEE. CDR3 nucleotides: TGTGCCAGCTCTGTCTGGGGGGGCACCGGGGAGCTGTTTTTT. It is translated as CASSVWGGTGELFF.

CDR3 region: CASSAGTGTGELFF. CDR3 DNA sequence: TGCGCCAGCAGCGCCGGGACAGGGACCGGGGAGCTGTTTTTT. The J gene is TRBJ2-2, the V gene TRBV4-1; TRBD1 matches 9 bases. CDR3 size: 14 residues. Germline V gives CDR1 MGHRA, CDR2 YSYEKL. The junction had 3 bases not matched to a gene; V was cut back by 5 bases and J by 5 bases.

This clone was recorded once. J is TRBJ1-5 and V is TRBV27; D gene unclear. CDR1 is MNHEY, CDR2 SMNVEV, per germline (reference sequence). Trimming took 2 bases from V and 3 from J, leaving 8 bases between them. The CDR3 loop spans 14 amino acids. The CDR3 DNA sequence: TGTGCCAGCAGTTTAGCGCCCTACAATCAGCCCCAGCATTTT. Protein sequence: CASSLAPYNQPQHF.

V is TRBV27 and J is TRBJ1-1; maybe TRBD1 (5 bases). Germline-derived CDR1 and CDR2 are MNHEY and SMNVEV (reference sequence). V lost 6 bases and J 2 bases, leaving 10 bases between the germline ends. CDR3 length: 13 residues. CDR3: CASRPGKNTEAFF. CDR3 sequence (DNA): TGTGCCAGCAGACCAGGGAAAAACACTGAAGCTTTCTTT.

J is TRBJ1-5 and V is TRBV27, with D possibly TRBD1 on 5 matching bases. Trimming stripped 5 bases from V and 2 bases from J, with 16 bases between. Germline V gene lookup returns CDR1 MNHEY and CDR2 SMNVEV (reference sequence). This CDR3 region has 16 residues. The CDR3 bases are TGTGCCAGCAGTGTCCACTGGGGAGGGGGCAATCAGCCCCAGCATTTT. It is translated as CASSVHWGGGNQPQHF.

V and J are TRBV21-1 and TRBJ1-5. TRBV21-1 is noted as a pseudogene. The CDR3 sequence is 16 residues long. Here the CDR3 DNA reads TGTGCCAGCGGCAGGGACTGGCAGGGTAGCAATCAGCCCCAGCATTTT. It codes for CASGRDWQGSNQPQHF.